The source of this TCR beta chain is a study of T cells in Graves' hyperthyroidism and ophthalmopathy (dated by TCRdb to between 2018 and 2020). About the full investigation: Peripheral blood was collected at initial diagnosis, before any treatment. Thyroid tissue and blood T-cell repertoires from six Graves' hyperthyroidism patients were also compared in the study. Prospective prediction of ophthalmopathy was tested in an independent validation cohort consisting of under 20 hyperthyroidism patients and some 16 patients who later progressed to ophthalmopathy. The roughly 91 discovery patients were randomly split 7:3 into training and test sets. After sampling, hyperthyroidism patients received methimazole starting at 30 mg daily, and ophthalmopathy patients received high-dose intravenous methylprednisolone. TCR V-J signatures able to tell the groups apart were searched for in a discovery cohort of approximately 95 patients, of whom more than 40 had Graves' ophthalmopathy and around 56 had stable Graves' hyperthyroidism. The paper reports TCR Vbeta CDR3 sequencing of about 140 peripheral blood samples: around 41 ophthalmopathy, fewer than 80 hyperthyroidism and approximately 17 progressor patients.

This clonotype was found many times. The specificity of this receptor is unknown. The sample holds no much larger clone one base away, and base qualities are not on file. Amplification of TCR beta CDR3 regions was carried out from RNA transcripts. The first round of RT-PCR for the TCR CDR3 was performed with the HTBI primer set and the Qiagen OneStep RT-PCR kit. Libraries were constructed in a second round of multiplex PCR, after which size selection and purification were carried out. Paired-end sequencing of the libraries was performed with 100 bp reads on an Illumina HiSeq2000. The authors' analysis ran thus. SOAPnuke was used to process the raw data, with reads discarded if the reads contained adapters or uncalled bases, had a mean Phred below 15, or lacked an exact constant-primer or identifier match. COPE v1.2.5 was used to merge high-quality paired reads, and clonotypes were defined as unique nucleotide sequences. MiTCR v1.1 was used to align clonotypes to the IMGT TRBV, TRBD and TRBJ reference segments. Analysis was restricted to V-J combinations with a frequency above 0.0001, which covered over 98% of repertoires. A TCS score was defined as the ratio of F50 (clonal expansion) to E x V (chaos), with BLOSUM62-based TCRdist applied between CDR3 peptides within each V-J. Welch's t-statistics and random forest reduced roughly 500 V-J features to 13, which were used in a naive Bayes classifier (R e1071). TCRdb handled the public reads itself, with Q25 trimming in fastp and clone calling in MiXCR, and kept productive beta chains. Here each entry gathers all rows of one CDR3 protein and keeps the most common genes and DNA. The V and J calls, along with clone size, are taken from TCRdb and not from the paper's own processing. The sample table shows more than 500,000 distinct CDR3 sequences, and under 20% are seen once. Of the sample, about 3.8% falls within the top ten clones.

The germline V gene gives CDR1 as SGHAT and CDR2 as FQNNGV. The V end gives up 8 bases and the J end 0 bases, leaving 5 bases in the junction not matched to a gene. The CDR3 sequence holds 15 residues, the cysteine and phenylalanine included. CDR3 DNA is the only sequence kept; it has 45 bases, read in frame from the first base. Study-wide findings and limitations: A 13 V-J signature model separated ophthalmopathy from stable hyperthyroidism, with 87.88% sensitivity and 81.08% specificity in cross-validation and 80%/75% in testing. No statistical method was used to set the sample size in advance, and investigators knew the group allocation. Most expanded thyroid clonotypes (frequency above 0.001) were also detected in blood, a finding suggesting that blood repertoires may reflect thyroid immune responses. During validation, the model predicted progression to ophthalmopathy a median of about 6.5 months ahead of onset, with almost 71% sensitivity and around 73% specificity.

A patient counted as having stable Graves' hyperthyroidism if no progression to ophthalmopathy occurred over 18 months of follow-up. Hyperthyroidism patients were newly diagnosed, had a disease duration of under 2 months, and were aged 18 to 65 years. Any patient with an uncontrolled infection, another autoimmune disease, pregnancy or lactation was excluded. Diagnoses were established on the basis of clinical symptoms, serum thyroxine and TRAb, thyroid ultrasound, and orbital computed tomography. PBMCs were isolated from about 9.1 ml of fresh peripheral blood by Ficoll-Paque density gradient centrifugation. Total RNA was extracted using Trizol reagent, and RNA quality was assessed on an Agilent 2100 Bioanalyzer.

Sequenced sample: blood. This sequence uses TRBV11-2 and TRBJ2-5, and 11 junction bases match TRBD2. The TCR comes from a woman younger than 45 with Graves' hyperthyroidism. The bases read TGTGCCAGCGGGCCGGGACTAGCGGACCAAGAGACCCAGTACTTC. This is translated as CASGPGLADQETQYF. The variable domain in full, with residues beyond the CDR3 obtained from the reference TRBV11-2 and TRBJ2-5 genes, is EAGVAQSPRYKIIEKRQSVAFWCNPISGHATLYWYQQILGQGPKLLIQFQNNGVVDDSQLPKDRFSAERLKGVDSTLKIQPAKLEDSAVYLCASGPGLADQETQYFGPGTRLLVL.